This T cell receptor (beta chain) is drawn from a study of shared clonotypes between healthy human individuals. The CDR3 consists of 14 residues. V lost 10 bases and J lost 6, with 16 bases in between. Germline V gives CDR1 SNHLY, CDR2 FYNNEI. Positive CCR7 selection of CD45RO-negative cells yielded the naive CD8 cells, and terminally differentiated effector memory CD45RA+ cells were excluded. TCRdb's copy holds only in-frame clones and misses some; the assay was immunoSEQ multiplex PCR. Of about 2.1 million clones detected, just over 90% appear once; the ten largest clones hold more than 1.5%. The source is a man between 18 and 29 years old in good health. Some clones in this sample may be carry-over from other donors' samples. The chain combines TRBV2 with TRBJ1-6; no clear D. The sequencing sample was made of naive CD8+ T cells from PBMCs. The CDR3 loop is CAISPTLINSPLHF. The CDR3 DNA reads TGTGCCATCTCACCGACTCTGATTAATTCACCCCTCCACTTT.